Each of the 9 T cell receptor beta chains below was sequenced from the same sample in a study of T cell changes during pregnancy in multiple sclerosis. The protocol was immunoSEQ multiplex PCR, while the TCRdb copy is restricted to in-frame clones and leaves out a portion. The sample includes tens of thousands of clones, 80% to 90% of them seen just once. Sample: peripheral blood, taken in the first trimester of pregnancy. Source of these receptors: a female donor in good health, enrolled as a control in a pregnancy study.

The table lists this clone with a count of one. The chain recombines TRBV27 with TRBJ2-1; the D gene is possibly TRBD1 (6 bases). The V and J ends lost 2 bases and 6 bases respectively, with 8 bases between them. Germline CDR1 reads MNHEY; CDR2 reads SMNVEV (reference sequence). This CDR3 contains 13 residues. CDR3 in DNA: TGTGCCAGCAGTTTAGTCAGGGGCAATGAGCAGTTCTTC. Its translation is CASSLVRGNEQFF.

This clone was counted once. The chain joins TRBV6-5 to TRBJ2-4; 10 bases map to TRBD1. After removal of 6 bases from V and 7 bases from J, the junction contained 6 bases not matched to a gene. CDR1 and CDR2 (germline): MNHEY, SVGAGI. The CDR3 totals 14 residues. CDR3 DNA: TGTGCCAGCAGACCTCCGGGACAGGGGAACATTCAGTACTTC. It codes for CASRPPGQGNIQYF.

This chain connects TRBV4-2 to TRBJ2-7; 11 positions match TRBD2. The CDR3 is 13 amino acids. The germline V gene encodes CDR1 LGHNA and CDR2 YNFKEQ. V lost 1 base to trimming and J lost 11 bases; unmatched junction nucleotides: 4. CDR3 protein: CASSQGASGRKYF. CDR3 DNA: TGTGCCAGCAGCCAAGGCGCTAGCGGGAGGAAGTACTTC.

V gene TRBV2 combines with J gene TRBJ1-1; D unclear. The length of the CDR3 is 13 residues. The germline gives CDR1 SNHLY, CDR2 FYNNEI. V gave up 5 bases and J gave up 6 bases, with 13 bases separating them. The CDR3 nucleotides are TGTGCCAGCAGTCTAACAGTCTCCGCTGAAGCTTTCTTT. It specifies CASSLTVSAEAFF.

The chain carries TRBV13 and TRBJ1-2, with D possibly TRBD1 on 6 matching bases. The CDR3 length is 13 residues. Germline V gene sequence: CDR1 PRHDT, CDR2 FYEKMQ (reference sequence). Trimming took off 5 bases at V and 8 bases at J, with 15 bases between the two ends. The CDR3, as DNA: TGTGCCAGCAGCCAACAGGGAGCGCACGGCTACACCTTC. As protein: CASSQQGAHGYTF.

The gene calls are TRBV18 and TRBJ2-1; TRBD2 might be the D (5 bases). CDR1 KGHSH and CDR2 LQKENI come from the germline V gene. This CDR3 spans 14 amino acids. The V end was cut by 0 bases, the J end by 8 bases, with 11 bases between. This CDR3 is CASSPPAAGDEQFF. CDR3 bases: TGTGCCAGCTCACCACCAGCCGCGGGCGATGAGCAGTTCTTC.

CDR3 sequence reads: CASSPSEGGITDTQYF. The CDR3 region has the DNA TGCGCCAGCAGCCCCTCGGAAGGGGGCATCACAGATACGCAGTATTTT. The rearrangement uses TRBV5-1 and TRBJ2-3, with TRBD1 matching 7 bases. The CDR3 extends over 16 amino acids. In germline, CDR1 is SGHRS, CDR2 YFSETQ. The V segment lost 4 bases and the J segment 2 bases; nucleotides outside the gene matches: 10.

The chain couples TRBV4-1 to TRBJ1-3; tentative D call: TRBD1 (6 bases). The V and J ends lost 0 bases and 2 bases respectively, with 14 bases between them. Looked up from germline, CDR1 is MGHRA and CDR2 is YSYEKL. The CDR3 extends over 17 amino acids. CDR3: CASSQEKGVGAGNTIYF. In DNA, the CDR3 is TGCGCCAGCAGCCAAGAAAAGGGGGTCGGGGCTGGAAACACCATATATTTT.

This rearrangement joins TRBV28 to TRBJ1-3; D may be TRBD1 (5 bases). The germline V gene has CDR1 MDHEN and CDR2 SYDVKM. The CDR3 spans 16 residues. V gave up 8 bases and J gave up 0 bases, with 17 bases separating them. The CDR3 region has the DNA TGTGCCAGCTTCCAGCAGGGCCGTCGCTCTGGAAACACCATATATTTT. Amino acids: CASFQQGRRSGNTIYF.